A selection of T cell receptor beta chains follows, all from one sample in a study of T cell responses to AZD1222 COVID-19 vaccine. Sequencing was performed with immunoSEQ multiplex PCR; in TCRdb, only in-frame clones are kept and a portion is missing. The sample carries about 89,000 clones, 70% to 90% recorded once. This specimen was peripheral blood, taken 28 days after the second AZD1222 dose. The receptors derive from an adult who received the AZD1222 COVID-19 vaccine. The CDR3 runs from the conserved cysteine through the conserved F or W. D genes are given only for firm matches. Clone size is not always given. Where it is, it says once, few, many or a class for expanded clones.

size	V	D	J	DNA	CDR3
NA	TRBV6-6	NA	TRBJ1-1	TGTGCCAGCAGCCGGTTGGACAGCCAAGGACGGACTGAAGCTTTCTTT	CASSRLDSQGRTEAFF
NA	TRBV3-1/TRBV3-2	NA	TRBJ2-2	TGTGCCAGCAGCCGGTCTGGGGGTCCCGGGGAGCTGTTTTTT	CASSRSGGPGELFF
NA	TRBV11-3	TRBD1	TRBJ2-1	TGTGCCAGCAGCCTCGGGACAGCCTACAATGAGCAGTTCTTC	CASSLGTAYNEQFF
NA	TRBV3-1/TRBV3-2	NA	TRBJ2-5	TGTGCCAGCAGCCTCCAGGAGACCCAGTACTTC	CASSLQETQYF
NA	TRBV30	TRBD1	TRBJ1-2	TGTGCCGGGGATACCAGGGGGAACTATGGCTACACCTTC	CAGDTRGNYGYTF
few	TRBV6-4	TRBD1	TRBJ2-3	TGTGCCAGCAGTGACTCGACAGGGGGCGCAGATACGCAGTATTTT	CASSDSTGGADTQYF
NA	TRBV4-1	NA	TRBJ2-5	TGCGCCAGCAGCCAATCTACTAGTAGCGGGACCCAGTACTTC	CASSQSTSSGTQYF
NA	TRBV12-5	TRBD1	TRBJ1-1	TGTGCTAGTGGGACGGACAGGTATAACACTGAAGCTTTCTTT	CASGTDRYNTEAFF
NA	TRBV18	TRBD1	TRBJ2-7	TGTGCCAGCTCATCAAAGGACAGGGCGATGGAGCAGTACTTC	CASSSKDRAMEQYF
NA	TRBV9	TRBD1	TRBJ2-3	TGTGCCAGCAGCTACCCCCGGCAGGGGGTTACAGATACGCAGTATTTT	CASSYPRQGVTDTQYF
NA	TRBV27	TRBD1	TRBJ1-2	TGTGCCAGCAAGGACAGGGGAGTCTATGGCTACACCTTC	CASKDRGVYGYTF
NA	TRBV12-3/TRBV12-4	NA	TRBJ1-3	TGTGCCAGCAGCTATGAGGCTAGGAACACCATATATTTT	CASSYEARNTIYF
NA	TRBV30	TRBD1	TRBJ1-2	TGTGCCTGGAGTTTCACAGGGGGTGGCTATGGCTACACCTTC	CAWSFTGGGYGYTF
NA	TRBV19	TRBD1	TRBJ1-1	TGTGCCAGTAGCCTGGGGGACAGGGATGCTTTCTTT	CASSLGDRDAFF
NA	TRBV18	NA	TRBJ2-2	TGTGCCAGCTCACCACGCCAGGCTAACACCGGGGAGCTGTTTTTT	CASSPRQANTGELFF
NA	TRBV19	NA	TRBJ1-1	TGTGCCAGTAGTATAGAGGTGGCGAACACTGAAGCTTTCTTT	CASSIEVANTEAFF
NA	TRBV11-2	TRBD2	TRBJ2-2	TGTGCCAGCAGCTTTCCCCTACGCGGGGGGGCGAACACCGGGGAGCTGTTTTTT	CASSFPLRGGANTGELFF
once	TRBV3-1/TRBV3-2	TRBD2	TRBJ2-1	TGTGCCAGCTCAGAATTAGCGGGGATATCGAATGAGCAGTTCTTC	CASSELAGISNEQFF